Each of the 7 T cell receptor beta chains below was sequenced from the same sample in a study of blood T cell repertoires in COVID-19. Measured with immunoSEQ multiplex PCR; TCRdb has only the in-frame clones, and not every one. The data show around 100,000 clones, roughly 92% seen once. Sequencing input: peripheral blood. These receptor sequences come from a man in his fifties with active COVID-19.

This chain connects TRBV5-6 to TRBJ2-7, with D maybe TRBD1 (6 bases). Germline lookup yields CDR1 SGHDT and CDR2 YYEEEE. The V gene lost 3 bases and the J gene lost 0 bases, with 10 bases spanning the gap. The length of the CDR3 is 14 residues. The CDR3 DNA follows: TGTGCCAGCAGCTACGGACAGACCTCCTACGAGCAGTACGTC. Residues: CASSYGQTSYEQYV.

The rearrangement joins TRBV5-6 to TRBJ2-5; 7 bases map to TRBD2. The J segment lost 3 bases and the V segment lost 2 bases, leaving 4 bases of the junction unmatched. The germline V gene has CDR1 SGHDT and CDR2 YYEEEE. This CDR3 is 14 amino acids long. The CDR3 DNA sequence: TGTGCCAGCAGCTTAGTGGGAGGGGAAGAGACCCAGTACTTC. Its translation: CASSLVGGEETQYF.

J is TRBJ2-7 and V is TRBV6-1; D remains ambiguous. Trimming stripped 0 bases from V and 4 bases from J, with 13 bases between. CDR3 length: 15 residues. The germline V gene encodes CDR1 MNHNS and CDR2 SASEGT. CDR3 protein: CASSEALAPPYEQYV. The CDR3, as DNA: TGTGCCAGCAGTGAAGCATTAGCCCCTCCATACGAGCAGTACGTC.

The J gene is TRBJ1-2, the V gene TRBV14, with a tentative D call TRBD1 (6 bases). Germline CDR1 and CDR2: SGHDN and FVKESK. The CDR3 spans 15 residues. Deletions cut 4 bases from V and 4 bases from J, with 16 bases between. In DNA, the CDR3 is TGTGCCAGCAGCCTAACAGGGATCCGAGGCTATGGCTACACCTTC. Translation: CASSLTGIRGYGYTF.

This rearrangement joins TRBV5-4 to TRBJ1-1; D remains unclear. The germline V gene has CDR1 SGHNT and CDR2 YYREEE (reference sequence). Trimming removed 10 bases from V and 0 bases from J, with 10 bases in between. This CDR3 is 12 amino acids long. The CDR3 here is CAAGRVNTEAFF. The CDR3 nucleotides are TGTGCCGCCGGGCGGGTGAACACTGAAGCTTTCTTT.

The chain combines TRBV19 with TRBJ1-1; D gene uncertain. The ends were cut back, 7 bases at V and 4 bases at J, with 13 bases in the middle. Germline V gives CDR1 LNHDA, CDR2 SQIVND (reference sequence). The CDR3 runs to 13 residues. As DNA, the CDR3 is TGTGCCAGTACCCCTTTGAGTACCACTGAAGCTTTCTTT. It is translated as CASTPLSTTEAFF.

The gene calls are TRBV5-5 and TRBJ2-1; 10 positions match TRBD1. Trimming removed 2 bases from V and 4 bases from J; junction bases left unmatched: 3. Per germline, CDR1 SGHKS and CDR2 YYEKEE (reference sequence). This CDR3 has 15 amino acids. The CDR3 region has the DNA TGTGCCAGCAGCTTCGGACAGGGGGGGTACAATGAGCAGTTCTTC. Translated, it gives CASSFGQGGYNEQFF.